This T cell receptor (beta chain) derives from a study of CD8+ T cells in alopecia areata. cDNA prepared by RNA extraction and subsequent reverse transcription served as the template for sequencing. This table comes from immunoSEQ multiplex PCR, and its TCRdb copy is limited to in-frame clones, with some not included. This table holds 170,000 or so clones, roughly 50% found once. Treatment of the sample: oral pan-JAK inhibitor, 5-10 mg twice daily. This sequence originates from a human donor with alopecia areata. Here the sequenced sample was CD8+ T cells sorted from blood, taken at week 24, from a patient treated with tofacitinib.

CDR3 residues: CSVEDRAAGYTF. CDR3 DNA sequence: TGCAGCGTTGAGGACAGGGCCGCTGGCTACACCTTC. The J gene is TRBJ1-2, the V gene TRBV29-1; 8 bases are shared with TRBD1. Germline CDR1 and CDR2: SQVTM and ANQGSEA. V gave up 3 bases and J gave up 7 bases; unmatched junction bases: 4. CDR3 length: 12 amino acids. The full variable domain, with the rest looked up from reference TRBV29-1 and TRBJ1-2, is SAVISQKPSRDICQRGTSLTIQCQVDSQVTMMFWYRQQPGQSLTLIATANQGSEATYESGFVIDKFPISRPNLTFSTLTVSNMSPEDSSIYLCSVEDRAAGYTFGSGTRLTVV.